Listed below are T cell receptor beta chains from one sample, sequenced in a study of blood T cell repertoires in COVID-19. Method: immunoSEQ multiplex PCR; TCRdb's copy keeps in-frame clones and lacks some. Altogether about 190,000 clones are present, around 80% being singletons, with the ten largest covering over 13%. The material sequenced was peripheral blood. The receptors come from a man aged 30 to 45 with active or convalescent COVID-19. The CDR3 runs from the conserved cysteine through the conserved F or W. The D gene is left open where the match is weak. Not every row has a clone size; where given, it reads once, few, many or a size class.

size: once
D: .
J: TRBJ2-5
length: 13
V: TRBV29-1
CDR3: CSSWEPSGETQYF
DNA: TGCAGCTCCTGGGAGCCCTCCGGAGAGACCCAGTACTTC

size: once
D: TRBD1
J: TRBJ1-5
length: 15
V: TRBV28
CDR3: CASSVSGTGDQPQHF
DNA: TGTGCCAGCAGTGTCTCCGGGACAGGGGATCAGCCCCAGCATTTT

size: few
D: .
J: TRBJ1-6
length: 15
V: TRBV5-1
CDR3: CASSLDSGGISPLHF
DNA: TGCGCCAGCAGCCTCGATTCTGGCGGGATTTCACCCCTCCACTTT

size: few
D: TRBD1
J: TRBJ1-4
length: 14
V: TRBV18
CDR3: CASSPSGTGEKLFF
DNA: TGTGCCAGCTCACCCTCCGGGACAGGGGAAAAACTGTTTTTT

size: few
D: TRBD2
J: TRBJ2-7
length: 15
V: TRBV14
CDR3: CASSPTSASSYEQYF
DNA: TGTGCCAGCAGCCCCACTAGCGCGAGCTCCTACGAGCAGTACTTC

size: .
D: .
J: TRBJ2-3
length: 15
V: TRBV25-1
CDR3: CASSESGPSTDTQYF
DNA: TGTGCCAGCAGTGAATCAGGGCCTAGCACAGATACGCAGTATTTT

size: once
D: TRBD1
J: TRBJ1-6
length: 19
V: TRBV24-1
CDR3: CATSDPGLDRDSYNSPLHF
DNA: TGTGCCACCAGTGATCCGGGCCTGGACAGGGACTCCTATAATTCACCCCTCCACTTT

size: .
D: .
J: TRBJ1-6
length: 15
V: TRBV7-9
CDR3: CASSFDRSYNSPLHF
DNA: TGTGCCAGCAGCTTTGACAGGAGTTATAATTCACCCCTCCACTTT

size: once
D: .
J: TRBJ1-4
length: 16
V: TRBV25-1
CDR3: CASSSRLAGWNEKLFF
DNA: TGTGCCAGCAGTAGCAGGTTGGCAGGGTGGAATGAAAAACTGTTTTTT

size: .
D: TRBD2
J: TRBJ2-2
length: 14
V: TRBV9
CDR3: CASSVESSGVGLFF
DNA: TGTGCCAGCAGCGTAGAGTCTAGCGGGGTTGGGCTGTTTTTT

size: .
D: .
J: TRBJ1-1
length: 16
V: TRBV19
CDR3: CASSIGDTPLGTEAFF
DNA: TGTGCCAGTAGTATAGGGGACACTCCCTTAGGGACTGAAGCTTTCTTT

size: .
D: TRBD1
J: TRBJ1-1
length: 13
V: TRBV30
CDR3: CAWKYRGNTEAFF
DNA: TGTGCCTGGAAATACAGGGGGAACACTGAAGCTTTCTTT

size: .
D: TRBD2
J: TRBJ2-1
length: 16
V: TRBV4-1
CDR3: CASSQAGGGDYNEQFF
DNA: TGCGCCAGCAGCCAAGCGGGCGGGGGAGACTACAATGAGCAGTTCTTC

size: once
D: .
J: TRBJ1-5
length: 15
V: TRBV4-1
CDR3: CANSLRQNSNQPQHF
DNA: TGCGCCAACAGCCTGCGACAGAATAGCAATCAGCCCCAGCATTTT

size: once
D: .
J: TRBJ2-2
length: 15
V: TRBV28
CDR3: CASTPRQLNTGELFF
DNA: TGTGCCAGCACCCCCCGACAGTTGAACACCGGGGAGCTGTTTTTT

size: .
D: .
J: TRBJ1-6
length: 15
V: TRBV5-1
CDR3: CASRQESSYNSPLHF
DNA: TGCGCCAGCAGGCAGGAAAGCTCCTATAATTCACCCCTCCACTTT

size: few
D: .
J: TRBJ1-2
length: 14
V: TRBV19
CDR3: CASSLGAVLYGYTF
DNA: TGTGCCAGTAGTCTGGGGGCCGTTCTCTATGGCTACACCTTC

size: .
D: TRBD2
J: TRBJ2-5
length: 16
V: TRBV19
CDR3: CASSPSSGRYQETQYF
DNA: TGTGCCAGTAGTCCGTCTAGCGGGAGGTACCAAGAGACCCAGTACTTC

size: .
D: .
J: TRBJ1-1
length: 15
V: TRBV10-2
CDR3: CASRKDSPKNTEAFF
DNA: TGCGCCAGCAGGAAAGACAGCCCAAAGAACACTGAAGCTTTCTTT

size: .
D: .
J: TRBJ2-7
length: 14
V: TRBV4-1
CDR3: CASSQEGAYYEQYF
DNA: TGCGCCAGCAGCCAAGAGGGGGCCTACTACGAGCAGTACTTC

size: .
D: .
J: TRBJ2-2
length: 15
V: TRBV5-1
CDR3: CASSLELANTGELFF
DNA: TGCGCCAGCAGCCTCGAGCTAGCGAACACCGGGGAGCTGTTTTTT

size: .
D: .
J: TRBJ2-7
length: 14
V: TRBV15
CDR3: CATSTAGGSYEQYF
DNA: TGTGCCACCAGCACAGCTGGGGGGTCCTACGAGCAGTACTTC

size: .
D: TRBD2
J: TRBJ2-7
length: 15
V: TRBV5-4
CDR3: CASSLSPSGTYEQYF
DNA: TGTGCCAGCAGCTTATCCCCTAGCGGGACCTACGAGCAGTACTTC

size: .
D: TRBD1
J: TRBJ1-1
length: 14
V: TRBV5-1
CDR3: CASSWTGGNTEAFF
DNA: TGCGCCAGCAGCTGGACAGGGGGTAACACTGAAGCTTTCTTT

size: .
D: .
J: TRBJ1-1
length: 15
V: TRBV7-3
CDR3: CASSLQGVKVSEAFF
DNA: TGTGCCAGCAGCCTACAGGGTGTTAAAGTCAGTGAAGCTTTCTTT

size: .
D: TRBD2
J: TRBJ2-2
length: 16
V: TRBV18
CDR3: CASSSTSGGNTGELFF
DNA: TGTGCCAGCTCATCTACTAGCGGGGGGAACACCGGGGAGCTGTTTTTT

size: .
D: TRBD1
J: TRBJ1-2
length: 14
V: TRBV11-1
CDR3: CASSTTGQGNGYTF
DNA: TGTGCCAGCAGCACAACGGGACAGGGAAATGGCTACACCTTC

size: .
D: .
J: TRBJ1-1
length: 14
V: TRBV7-6
CDR3: CASSVTTETTEAFF
DNA: TGTGCCAGCAGCGTTACCACAGAGACCACTGAAGCTTTCTTT

size: .
D: .
J: TRBJ2-7
length: 11
V: TRBV19
CDR3: CASSGGNEQYF
DNA: TGTGCCAGTAGTGGAGGGAACGAGCAGTACTTC

size: once
D: TRBD2
J: TRBJ2-5
length: 13
V: TRBV19
CDR3: CASGPGGRETQYF
DNA: TGTGCCAGTGGCCCTGGCGGGAGAGAGACCCAGTACTTC

size: few
D: .
J: TRBJ1-5
length: 15
V: TRBV4-2
CDR3: CASSQGASTNQPQHF
DNA: TGTGCCAGCAGCCAAGGGGCTAGCACCAATCAGCCCCAGCATTTT

size: .
D: .
J: TRBJ1-1
length: 14
V: TRBV10-3
CDR3: CAISDLAENTEAFF
DNA: TGTGCCATCAGTGATCTGGCCGAGAACACTGAAGCTTTCTTT

size: .
D: .
J: TRBJ2-2
length: 13
V: TRBV28
CDR3: CASSLPRTGELFF
DNA: TGTGCCAGCAGCCTACCCAGGACCGGGGAGCTGTTTTTT

size: .
D: TRBD2
J: TRBJ2-1
length: 16
V: TRBV6-2/TRBV6-3
CDR3: CASSSRTSGRVDEQFF
DNA: TGTGCCAGCAGTTCCCGGACTAGCGGGAGGGTAGATGAGCAGTTCTTC

size: .
D: TRBD1
J: TRBJ2-5
length: 15
V: TRBV2
CDR3: CASSLLQGGQETQYF
DNA: TGTGCCAGCAGCCTCCTACAGGGGGGACAAGAGACCCAGTACTTC

size: once
D: .
J: TRBJ2-5
length: 16
V: TRBV6-1
CDR3: CASSAPTGGGRETQYF
DNA: TGTGCCAGCAGTGCCCCAACAGGGGGGGGTCGAGAGACCCAGTACTTC

size: .
D: TRBD2
J: TRBJ2-3
length: 17
V: TRBV5-4
CDR3: CASSWVLAGGVTDTQYF
DNA: TGTGCCAGCAGCTGGGTCCTAGCGGGGGGAGTCACAGATACGCAGTATTTT

size: .
D: TRBD2
J: TRBJ2-7
length: 16
V: TRBV13
CDR3: CASSLGLLATSYEQYF
DNA: TGTGCCAGCAGCTTAGGCCTACTAGCGACCTCCTACGAGCAGTACTTC

size: .
D: .
J: TRBJ2-7
length: 15
V: TRBV13
CDR3: CASTPSGADYYEQYF
DNA: TGTGCCAGCACCCCGTCGGGTGCCGACTACTACGAGCAGTACTTC

size: .
D: TRBD1
J: TRBJ2-4
length: 15
V: TRBV18
CDR3: CASSARQGAFVIQYF
DNA: TGTGCCAGCTCAGCCAGACAGGGGGCGTTTGTCATTCAGTACTTC

size: once
D: TRBD2
J: TRBJ2-1
length: 14
V: TRBV30
CDR3: CAFVSGTIRNEQFF
DNA: TGTGCCTTCGTCTCCGGGACTATTCGCAATGAGCAGTTCTTC

size: .
D: .
J: TRBJ1-6
length: 15
V: TRBV14
CDR3: CASSQGQHYNSPLHF
DNA: TGTGCCAGCAGCCAAGGACAGCACTATAATTCACCCCTCCACTTT

size: .
D: TRBD2
J: TRBJ2-7
length: 15
V: TRBV5-4
CDR3: CASSLLASGSYEQYF
DNA: TGTGCCAGCAGCTTGTTAGCTAGCGGGAGCTACGAGCAGTACTTC

size: .
D: TRBD1
J: TRBJ1-1
length: 16
V: TRBV6-1
CDR3: CASSERQGAKNTEAFF
DNA: TGTGCCAGCAGTGAACGACAGGGGGCGAAGAACACTGAAGCTTTCTTT